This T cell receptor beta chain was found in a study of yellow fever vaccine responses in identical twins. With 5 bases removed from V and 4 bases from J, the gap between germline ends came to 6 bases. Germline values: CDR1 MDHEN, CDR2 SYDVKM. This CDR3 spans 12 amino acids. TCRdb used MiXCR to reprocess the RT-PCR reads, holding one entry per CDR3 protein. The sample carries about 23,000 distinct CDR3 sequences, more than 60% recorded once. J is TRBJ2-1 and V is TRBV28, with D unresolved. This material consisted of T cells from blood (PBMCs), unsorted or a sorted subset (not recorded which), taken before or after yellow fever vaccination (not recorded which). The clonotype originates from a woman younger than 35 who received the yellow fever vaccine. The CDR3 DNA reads TGTGCCAGCAGTCCCCCATACAATGAGCAGTTCTTC. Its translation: CASSPPYNEQFF.